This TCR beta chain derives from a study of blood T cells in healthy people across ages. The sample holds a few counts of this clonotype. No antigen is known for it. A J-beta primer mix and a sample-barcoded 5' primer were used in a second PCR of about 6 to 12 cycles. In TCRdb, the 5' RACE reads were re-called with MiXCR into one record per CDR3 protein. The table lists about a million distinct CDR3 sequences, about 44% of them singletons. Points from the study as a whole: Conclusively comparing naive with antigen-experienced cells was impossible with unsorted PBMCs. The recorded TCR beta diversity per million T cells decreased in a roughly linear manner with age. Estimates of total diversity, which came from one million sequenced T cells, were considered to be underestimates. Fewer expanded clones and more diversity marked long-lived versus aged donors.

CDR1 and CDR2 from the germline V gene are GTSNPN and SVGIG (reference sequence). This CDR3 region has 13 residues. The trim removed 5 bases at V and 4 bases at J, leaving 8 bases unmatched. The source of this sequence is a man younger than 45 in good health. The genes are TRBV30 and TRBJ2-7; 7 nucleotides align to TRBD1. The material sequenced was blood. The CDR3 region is CAWLLPGQYEQYF. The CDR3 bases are TGTGCCTGGCTTCTACCGGGACAGTACGAGCAGTACTTC.